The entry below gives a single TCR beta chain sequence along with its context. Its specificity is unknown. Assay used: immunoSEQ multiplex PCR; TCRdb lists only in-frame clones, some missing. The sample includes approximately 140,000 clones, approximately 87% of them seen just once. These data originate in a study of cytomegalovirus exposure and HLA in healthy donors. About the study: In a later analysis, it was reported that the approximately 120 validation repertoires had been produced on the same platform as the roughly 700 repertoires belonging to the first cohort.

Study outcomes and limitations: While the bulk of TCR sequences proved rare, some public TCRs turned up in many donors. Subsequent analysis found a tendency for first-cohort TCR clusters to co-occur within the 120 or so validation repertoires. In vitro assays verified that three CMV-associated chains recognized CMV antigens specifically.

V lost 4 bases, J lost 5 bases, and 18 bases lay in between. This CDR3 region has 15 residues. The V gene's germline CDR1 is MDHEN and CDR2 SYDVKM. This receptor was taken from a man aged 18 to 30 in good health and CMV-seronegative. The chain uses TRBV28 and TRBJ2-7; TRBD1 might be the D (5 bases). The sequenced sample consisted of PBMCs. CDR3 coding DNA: TGTGCCAGCAGTTCCCCATCGGGCAGGGCAGACGAGCAGTACTTC. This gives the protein CASSSPSGRADEQYF.